The source of this T cell receptor beta chain is a study of cytomegalovirus exposure and HLA in healthy donors. Points from the study as a whole: Clonal expansion was found to be greater in HLA-associated TCR beta chains than in equally common others in a later analysis.

PCR amplification relied on 60 Vbeta primers (plus 13 Jbeta primers). Produced via immunoSEQ multiplex PCR; TCRdb's table is partial and in-frame only. Counted here are about 140,000 clones, about 80% occurring once; the ten biggest clones make up 4.5%. The CDR3 contains 12 residues. The germline CDR1 and CDR2 sequences are SQVTM and ANQGSEA. Of note for this clone: Its matching antigen is unknown.

The sequence came from a man in his forties or fifties in good health and CMV-seronegative. This chain links TRBV29-1 with TRBJ2-5, with D maybe TRBD1 (5 bases). The DNA matches TRBJ2-7 better at its end, which makes the J call doubtful. The sample taken for sequencing was PBMCs. Here the CDR3 reads CSVADKTYEQYF. CDR3 bases: TGCAGCGTTGCGGACAAAACCTACGAGCAGTACTTC.